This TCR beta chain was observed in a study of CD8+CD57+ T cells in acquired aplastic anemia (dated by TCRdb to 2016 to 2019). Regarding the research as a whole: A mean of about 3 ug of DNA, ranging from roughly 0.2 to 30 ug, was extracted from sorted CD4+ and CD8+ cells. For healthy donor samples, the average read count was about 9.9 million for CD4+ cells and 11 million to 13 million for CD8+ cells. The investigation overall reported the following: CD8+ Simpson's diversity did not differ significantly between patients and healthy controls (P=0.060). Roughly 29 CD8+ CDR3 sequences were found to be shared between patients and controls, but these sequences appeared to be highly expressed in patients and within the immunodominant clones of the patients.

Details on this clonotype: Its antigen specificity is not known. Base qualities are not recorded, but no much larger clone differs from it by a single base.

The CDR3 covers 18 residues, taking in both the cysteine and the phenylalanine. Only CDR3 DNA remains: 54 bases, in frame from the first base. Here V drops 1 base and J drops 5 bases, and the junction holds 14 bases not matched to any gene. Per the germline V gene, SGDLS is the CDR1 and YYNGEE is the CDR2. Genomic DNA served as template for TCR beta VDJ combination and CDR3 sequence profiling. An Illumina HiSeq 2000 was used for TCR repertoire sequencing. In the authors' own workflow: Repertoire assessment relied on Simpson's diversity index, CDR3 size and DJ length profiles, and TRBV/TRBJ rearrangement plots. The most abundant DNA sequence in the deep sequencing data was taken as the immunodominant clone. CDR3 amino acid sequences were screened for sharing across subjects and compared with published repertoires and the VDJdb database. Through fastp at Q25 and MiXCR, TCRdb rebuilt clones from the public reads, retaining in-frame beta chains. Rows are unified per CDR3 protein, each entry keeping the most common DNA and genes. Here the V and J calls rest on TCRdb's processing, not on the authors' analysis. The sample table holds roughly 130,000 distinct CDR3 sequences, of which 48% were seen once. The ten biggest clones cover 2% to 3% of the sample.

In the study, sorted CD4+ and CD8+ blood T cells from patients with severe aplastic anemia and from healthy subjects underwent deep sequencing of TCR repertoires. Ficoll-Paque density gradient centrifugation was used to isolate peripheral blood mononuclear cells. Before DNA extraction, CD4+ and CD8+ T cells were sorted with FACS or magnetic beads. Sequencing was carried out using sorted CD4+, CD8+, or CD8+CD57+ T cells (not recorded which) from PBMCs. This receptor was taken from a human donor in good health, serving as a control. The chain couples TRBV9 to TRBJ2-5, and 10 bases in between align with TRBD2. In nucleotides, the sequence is TGTGCCAGCAGCGTACCCCCGGGACTAGCGCATGGTTTGGAGACCCAGTACTTC. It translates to CASSVPPGLAHGLETQYF.